This TCR beta chain came from a study of T-cell memory formation after mild COVID-19. Overall study context: TCR clusters were mostly confined to one donor each.

TCRdb independently ran MiXCR on the 5' RACE reads; one entry per CDR3 protein. The sample shows fewer than 200,000 distinct CDR3 sequences, 20% to 25% of them seen only once. From germline, CDR1 is MNHEY and CDR2 SVGAGI. Trimming removed 0 bases from V and 5 bases from J; junction bases left unmatched: 3. The CDR3 is 14 amino acids. This clonotype showed up just a few times. Its target is unknown. Study-level points and caveats: Among clones peaking at day 37 in the second wave, SARS-CoV-2 specificity remained unconfirmed.

The TCR originated in an adult woman who had mild COVID-19 (a few samples of this study predate the infection). Cell type and time point are not known. The sample consisted of PBMCs or a T cell subset sorted from them (not recorded which). J is TRBJ2-5 and V is TRBV6-5, with 7 positions matching TRBD1. The DNA for the CDR3 is TGTGCCAGCAGTTACTCAGGGGGCCGGGAGACCCAGTACTTC. It encodes CASSYSGGRETQYF.